These 7 T cell receptor beta chains were sequenced from one sample in a study of blood T cell repertoires in COVID-19. TCRdb's table, derived via immunoSEQ multiplex PCR, lists solely in-frame clones and lacks some. The sample yields about 150,000 clones, roughly 84% seen once. Specimen: peripheral blood. The receptors stem from a man aged 60-69 years with COVID-19, enrolled during active disease.

The chain recombines TRBV10-2 with TRBJ1-5; 10 positions agree with TRBD1. Per germline, CDR1 WSHSY and CDR2 SAAADI. Trimming cost V 3 bases and J 2 bases; bases outside gene matches: 4. The CDR3 consists of 16 residues. In DNA, the CDR3 is TGCGCCAGCAGTGATCTTGGGACAGGGGGCAATCAGCCCCAGCATTTT. Translation gives CASSDLGTGGNQPQHF.

V and J are TRBV4-2 and TRBJ2-1; TRBD2 might be the D (5 bases). Germline-derived CDR1 and CDR2 are LGHNA and YNFKEQ. The CDR3 is 14 residues long. Deletions cut 0 bases from V and 7 bases from J, with 10 bases between. The CDR3 loop reads CASSQDRWENEQFF. The CDR3 DNA follows: TGTGCCAGCAGCCAAGATAGGTGGGAGAATGAGCAGTTCTTC.

This clone has a handful of counts. The chain carries TRBV7-9 and TRBJ2-7; D is ambiguous. The V end was cut by 2 bases, the J end by 0 bases, with 17 bases between. This CDR3 spans 17 amino acids. Germline V CDR1 and CDR2: SEHNR, FQNEAQ (reference sequence). In DNA, the CDR3 is TGTGCCAGCAGCTTAAATATTGGGCAAGTCAGCTCCTACGAGCAGTACTTC. This sequence encodes CASSLNIGQVSSYEQYF.

The CDR3 bases are TGTGCCAGCAGCACCAGAGGGACTAGCGGGAGTACAGATACGCAGTATTTT. It translates to CASSTRGTSGSTDTQYF. The chain links TRBV7-3 to TRBJ2-3, with 14 positions matching TRBD2. The CDR3 covers 17 residues. The V gene end was trimmed by 5 bases and the J gene end by 3 bases; junction bases not matched to a gene: 7. The germline gives CDR1 SGHTA, CDR2 FQGTGA.

DNA for the CDR3: TGTGCCAGCAGCCCCCAACGGACAGCCCCCTATGGCTACACCTTC. It is translated as CASSPQRTAPYGYTF. This rearrangement joins TRBV4-2 to TRBJ1-2, with D tentatively TRBD1 (6 bases). The CDR3 runs 15 residues. CDR1 and CDR2 (germline): LGHNA, YNFKEQ. V was pared by 4 bases and J by 4 bases, with 16 bases between.

The rearrangement uses TRBV7-9 and TRBJ2-2; D uncertain. CDR1 and CDR2 (germline): SEHNR, FQNEAQ (reference sequence). Trimming cost V 5 bases and J 1 base, with 8 bases left between them. This CDR3 has 14 amino acids. CDR3 DNA: TGTGCCAGCAGCCCGCAGGTGAACACCGGGGAGCTGTTTTTT. Translated, it gives CASSPQVNTGELFF.

The chain recombines TRBV28 with TRBJ2-2, with D hard to call. The V end lost 5 bases, the J end lost 3 bases, and 10 bases lay between the germline ends. Germline loops: CDR1 MDHEN, CDR2 SYDVKM. The CDR3 covers 14 residues. The CDR3 is CASSPPSYTGELFF. Written as DNA, the CDR3 is TGTGCCAGCAGTCCCCCCAGTTACACCGGGGAGCTGTTTTTT.